The 30 T cell receptor beta chains below were found in one sample sequenced in a study of cytomegalovirus exposure and HLA in healthy donors. Primers for the PCR totalled 60 Vbeta and 13 Jbeta. TCRdb's table, derived via immunoSEQ multiplex PCR, lists solely in-frame clones and lacks some. The table has roughly 170,000 clones, 77% seen once. Input material: PBMCs. The receptor set was obtained from a woman younger than 45 in good health and CMV-seronegative.

The rearrangement joins TRBV28 to TRBJ2-3; 7 bases map to TRBD2. There are 16 residues in the CDR3. After removal of 7 bases from V and 4 bases from J, the junction contained 14 bases not matched to a gene. The germline V gene has CDR1 MDHEN and CDR2 SYDVKM. CDR3 nucleotides: TGTGCCAGCAAGGACGGGAGGAATTTATGGGCAGATACGCAGTATTTT. Translated: CASKDGRNLWADTQYF.

J is TRBJ2-3 and V is TRBV25-1, with 11 positions matching TRBD1. CDR1 and CDR2 (germline): MGHDK, SYGVNS. This CDR3 comprises 15 residues. Trimming cost V 8 bases and J 3 bases; bases outside gene matches: 7. CDR3 sequence reads: CASSRTGGMTDTQYF. CDR3 nucleotide sequence: TGTGCCAGCTCCAGGACAGGGGGCATGACAGATACGCAGTATTTT.

The chain uses TRBV9 and TRBJ1-5; D unresolved. The CDR3 sequence is 15 residues long. Trimming shortened V by 0 bases and J by 3 bases, and 10 bases separated the two germline ends. Per the germline V gene, CDR1 is SGDLS and CDR2 is YYNGEE. CDR3 sequence reads: CASSVDPSPNQPQHF. For the CDR3, the DNA is TGTGCCAGCAGCGTAGACCCAAGCCCCAATCAGCCCCAGCATTTT.

The CDR3 DNA reads as TGTGCCAGCAGTGAAGTAATGGCTAGCGGTGGCAATGAGCAGTTCTTC. This codes for CASSEVMASGGNEQFF. This chain links TRBV6-1 with TRBJ2-1, with 7 bases identical to TRBD2. This CDR3 has 16 residues. Germline loops: CDR1 MNHNS, CDR2 SASEGT. V was clipped by 1 base and J by 6 bases; unmatched bases: 9.

The chain combines TRBV19 with TRBJ2-2; D is possibly TRBD1 (5 bases). Germline lookup yields CDR1 LNHDA and CDR2 SQIVND (reference sequence). Trimming took 3 bases from V and 1 from J, leaving 12 bases between them. This CDR3 region has 16 residues. CDR3 residues: CASSIRRQQNTGELFF. The CDR3, as DNA: TGTGCCAGTAGTATTAGACGACAGCAGAACACCGGGGAGCTGTTTTTT.

The rearrangement joins TRBV27 to TRBJ2-5, with D possibly being TRBD1 (6 bases). This CDR3 contains 15 residues. In germline, CDR1 is MNHEY, CDR2 SMNVEV (reference sequence). V was pared by 3 bases and J by 1 base, with 12 bases between. This chain's CDR3 is CASSFRQGSQETQYF. CDR3 sequence (DNA): TGTGCCAGCAGTTTCAGGCAGGGGAGCCAAGAGACCCAGTACTTC.

This chain links TRBV25-1 with TRBJ2-7; a weak D match, TRBD2 (6 bases). The CDR3 consists of 13 residues. Germline V lookup: CDR1 MGHDK, CDR2 SYGVNS. V was clipped by 6 bases and J by 7 bases, with 16 bases between them. The CDR3 reads CASRLSGVREQYF. As DNA, the CDR3 is TGTGCCAGCAGGTTGTCGGGGGTGAGGGAGCAGTACTTC.

The chain uses TRBV25-1 and TRBJ2-2, with a possible D match to TRBD2 (5 bases). The V and J ends lost 6 bases and 1 base respectively, with 12 bases between them. CDR1 is MGHDK, CDR2 SYGVNS, per germline. This CDR3 is 15 amino acids long. The CDR3 here is CASSAGIGNTGELFF. The DNA for the CDR3 is TGTGCCAGCAGCGCCGGGATCGGGAACACCGGGGAGCTGTTTTTT.

The chain has TRBV29-1 and TRBJ2-7, with TRBD1 matching over 12 bases. The germline V gene encodes CDR1 SQVTM and CDR2 ANQGSEA. The CDR3 runs to 16 residues. The V gene end was trimmed by 5 bases and the J gene end by 0 bases; junction bases not matched to a gene: 8. This chain's CDR3 is CSVCGTGGSSSYEQYF. CDR3 DNA: TGCAGCGTTTGCGGGACAGGGGGCTCTAGCTCCTACGAGCAGTACTTC.

Remarks on this clone: Other DNA sequences in the sample encode the same CDR3. The V and J genes are TRBV28 and TRBJ2-5; 7 nucleotides match TRBD1. Germline lookup yields CDR1 MDHEN and CDR2 SYDVKM. V shed 4 bases and J 3 bases; nucleotides not matched to a gene: 8. The CDR3 is 15 amino acids. The CDR3 spells CASSSYRGIEETQYF. CDR3 bases: TGTGCCAGCAGTTCCTACAGGGGAATTGAAGAGACCCAGTACTTC. The complete variable domain, with remaining parts taken from reference TRBV28 and TRBJ2-5, reads DVKVTQSSRYLVKRTGEKVFLECVQDMDHENMFWYRQDPGLGLRLIYFSYDVKMKEKGDIPEGYSVSREKKERFSLILESASTNQTSMYLCASSSYRGIEETQYFGPGTRLLVL.

The chain carries TRBV5-4 and TRBJ2-7; 7 nucleotides match TRBD1. CDR3 length equals 14 residues. V trimming: 4 bases; J trimming: 7 bases; junction bases outside the gene matches: 11. Germline CDR1 is SGHNT and CDR2 is YYREEE (reference sequence). CDR3 nucleotides: TGTGCCAGCAGCAATCAGGGGGACGGTGGGGAGCAGTACTTC. Translated: CASSNQGDGGEQYF.

The chain is built from TRBV30 and TRBJ1-2; D is unresolved. Trimming pared 3 bases from V and 4 bases from J, leaving 21 bases between. Germline V CDR1 and CDR2: GTSNPN, SVGIG (reference sequence). The CDR3 length is 16 residues. CDR3 sequence reads: CAWRSNDIQMIYGYTF. CDR3 DNA: TGTGCCTGGAGATCTAACGACATCCAGATGATCTATGGCTACACCTTC.

The chain is built from TRBV27 and TRBJ1-1, with TRBD1 identical over 7 bases. The CDR3 runs to 14 residues. Germline CDR1 is MNHEY and CDR2 is SMNVEV (reference sequence). V lost 4 bases and J lost 0; bases outside the gene matches: 2. CDR3 nucleotide sequence: TGTGCCAGCAGTTCTGGACAGGTGAACACTGAAGCTTTCTTT. Protein sequence: CASSSGQVNTEAFF.

This chain links TRBV30 with TRBJ1-4, with 8 bases matching TRBD1. J was trimmed by 2 bases and V by 5 bases; bases with no gene match: 1. CDR3 length: 13 residues. Germline CDR1 and CDR2: GTSNPN and SVGIG (reference sequence). In nucleotides, the CDR3 is TGTGCCTGGGGGACAGGTACTAATGAAAAACTGTTTTTT. The encoded protein is CAWGTGTNEKLFF.

This chain joins TRBV7-2 and TRBJ2-3, with 10 bases lining up with TRBD2. J lost 2 bases, V lost 5 bases, and 4 bases had no gene match. This CDR3 region has 15 residues. The germline gives CDR1 SGHTA, CDR2 FQGNSA. The CDR3 loop is CASSRGLADTDTQYF. The CDR3 DNA follows: TGTGCCAGCAGCCGCGGACTAGCGGACACAGATACGCAGTATTTT.

The chain has TRBV9 and TRBJ2-3; 7 bases match TRBD2. The trim removed 3 bases at V and 2 bases at J, leaving 6 bases unmatched. The CDR3 loop spans 15 amino acids. Per germline, CDR1 SGDLS and CDR2 YYNGEE. The DNA for the CDR3 is TGTGCCAGCAGCGCCGACCTAGCGGTCACAGATACGCAGTATTTT. This codes for CASSADLAVTDTQYF.

The V gene is TRBV2, the J gene TRBJ1-2; D remains unclear. This CDR3 contains 15 residues. V was clipped by 1 base and J by 5 bases, with 14 bases between them. CDR1 is SNHLY, CDR2 FYNNEI, per germline. The CDR3 DNA is TGTGCCAGCAGTGAAGGGGCCCCAACCCTGTATGGCTACACCTTC. Its translation: CASSEGAPTLYGYTF. Together with reference TRBV2 and TRBJ1-2, the CDR3 gives the full variable domain: EPEVTQTPSHQVTQMGQEVILRCVPISNHLYFYWYRQILGQKVEFLVSFYNNEISEKSEIFDDQFSVERPDGSNFTLKIRSTKLEDSAMYFCASSEGAPTLYGYTFGSGTRLTVV.

This clone was recorded once. This sequence may be a read error, since a much larger clone differs from it by one base. V usage is TRBV27 and J usage is TRBJ2-3, with 11 bases identical to TRBD2. Trimming at V came to 5 bases and at J to 1 base, leaving 2 bases not matched to a gene. CDR1 is MNHEY and CDR2 is SMNVEV in the germline V gene (reference sequence). This CDR3 has 15 amino acids. CDR3 in DNA: TGTGCCAGCAGTGAGACTAGCGGGGGCACAGATACGCAGTATTTT. It translates to CASSETSGGTDTQYF.

The V gene is TRBV10-3, the J gene TRBJ2-1; 9 bases line up with TRBD1. Germline CDR1 and CDR2: ENHRY and SYGVKD. V trimming: 2 bases; J trimming: 6 bases; junction bases outside the gene matches: 5. CDR3 length: 15 amino acids. For the CDR3, the DNA is TGTGCCATCAGTGAGCCGGGACAGGGTGCCAATGAGCAGTTCTTC. As protein: CAISEPGQGANEQFF.

The V gene is TRBV9, the J gene TRBJ1-1; 10 bases match TRBD1. V shed 4 bases, J shed 1 base, and the junction held 13 bases outside the gene matches. CDR3 length: 18 amino acids. From germline, CDR1 is SGDLS and CDR2 YYNGEE. The DNA of the CDR3 is TGTGCCAGCAGCTCGAGCCTGGGGACAGGGGAGGGGAACACTGAAGCTTTCTTT. This translates into CASSSSLGTGEGNTEAFF.

The CDR3 nucleotides are TGTGCCAGCAGCCCCGGGGGGTCGGAGACCCAGTACTTC. Encoded protein: CASSPGGSETQYF. The rearrangement links TRBV7-9 to TRBJ2-5, with 7 bases that match TRBD2. The germline V gene has CDR1 SEHNR and CDR2 FQNEAQ (reference sequence). CDR3 length: 13 amino acids. V trimming: 5 bases; J trimming: 5 bases; junction bases outside the gene matches: 5. The full variable domain, its missing parts supplied by reference TRBV7-9 and TRBJ2-5, is DTGVSQNPRHKITKRGQNVTFRCDPISEHNRLYWYRQTLGQGPEFLTYFQNEAQLEKSRLLSDRFSAERPKGSFSTLEIQRTEQGDSAMYLCASSPGGSETQYFGPGTRLLVL.

The genes are TRBV19 and TRBJ1-4, with 8 positions matching TRBD1. The CDR3 loop spans 18 amino acids. Germline values: CDR1 LNHDA, CDR2 SQIVND (reference sequence). The V segment lost 3 bases and the J segment 8 bases; nucleotides outside the gene matches: 17. The CDR3 reads CASSIGSTGEGEREKLFF. The CDR3 DNA reads TGTGCCAGTAGTATCGGATCGACAGGGGAGGGGGAGCGCGAAAAACTGTTTTTT.

The chain uses TRBV18 and TRBJ1-1; 8 bases are shared with TRBD1. This CDR3 has 17 residues. The germline V gene encodes CDR1 KGHSH and CDR2 LQKENI. Trimming removed 3 bases from V and 0 bases from J; junction bases left unmatched: 9. This chain's CDR3 is CASSPLTGALMNTEAFF. The CDR3 DNA reads as TGTGCCAGCTCACCCTTGACAGGGGCGCTGATGAACACTGAAGCTTTCTTT.

The rearrangement uses TRBV28 and TRBJ2-5, with 8 bases lining up with TRBD2. The length of the CDR3 is 16 residues. V lost 7 bases and J lost 1; bases outside the gene matches: 11. From germline, CDR1 is MDHEN and CDR2 SYDVKM. The CDR3, as DNA: TGTGCCAGCACCTCAGTGGGCGGGACTAGCCAAGAGACCCAGTACTTC. This encodes CASTSVGGTSQETQYF.

The chain couples TRBV6-1 to TRBJ2-2; the D gene is possibly TRBD1 (6 bases). The V gene lost 6 bases and the J gene lost 5 bases, with 16 bases spanning the gap. This CDR3 has 15 amino acids. The V gene's germline CDR1 is MNHNS and CDR2 SASEGT. Here the CDR3 reads CASRDTGLRTGELFF. The CDR3 coding sequence is TGTGCCAGCAGGGATACAGGGTTACGAACCGGGGAGCTGTTTTTT.

This clone was seen a handful of times. The V and J genes are TRBV2 and TRBJ1-1, with D tentatively TRBD1 (6 bases). Trimming shortened V by 6 bases and J by 4 bases, and 18 bases separated the two germline ends. Germline CDR1 is SNHLY and CDR2 is FYNNEI. The CDR3 is 15 amino acids. The CDR3 loop is CASRQGGGLSTEAFF. CDR3 nucleotides: TGTGCCAGCAGGCAAGGGGGGGGTTTGAGCACTGAAGCTTTCTTT.

The rearrangement uses TRBV30 and TRBJ1-5; TRBD1 aligns across 10 bases. Germline CDR1 reads GTSNPN; CDR2 reads SVGIG (reference sequence). Unmatched junction bases numbered 1, after V lost 0 bases and J lost 5 bases. The CDR3 has 14 residues. CDR3 nucleotides: TGTGCCTGGAGTGTAGGGACAGGGGATCAGCCCCAGCATTTT. This gives the protein CAWSVGTGDQPQHF.

The chain couples TRBV5-6 to TRBJ1-5; D is uncertain. Germline lookup yields CDR1 SGHDT and CDR2 YYEEEE. The CDR3 length is 13 residues. V was pared by 7 bases and J by 2 bases, with 10 bases between. Here the CDR3 DNA reads TGTGCCAGCTCCACCGCAGGCAATCAGCCCCAGCATTTT. Translated: CASSTAGNQPQHF.

V and J are TRBV19 and TRBJ2-1; D is perhaps TRBD1 (5 bases). Germline V CDR1 and CDR2: LNHDA, SQIVND (reference sequence). There are 14 residues in the CDR3. Between the trimmed V and J ends, which lost 3 bases and 6 bases, there was a span of 12 bases. The CDR3: CASSIQGLINEQFF. CDR3 sequence (DNA): TGTGCCAGTAGTATCCAGGGTTTGATCAATGAGCAGTTCTTC.

CDR3 bases: TGTGCCACTCACAGGGTGGGCTACACCTTC. It specifies CATHRVGYTF. The chain combines TRBV19 with TRBJ1-2; a possible D gene is TRBD1 (6 bases). Per germline, CDR1 LNHDA and CDR2 SQIVND (reference sequence). This CDR3 region has 10 residues. Trimming stripped 10 bases from V and 8 bases from J, with 11 bases between. Drawing the rest from reference TRBV19 and TRBJ1-2, the complete variable domain is DGGITQSPKYLFRKEGQNVTLSCEQNLNHDAMYWYRQDPGQGLRLIYYSQIVNDFQKGDIAEGYSVSREKKESFPLTVTSAQKNPTAFYLCATHRVGYTFGSGTRLTVV.